Each of the 26 T cell receptor beta chains below was sequenced from the same sample in a study of CD8 T cells in ankylosing spondylitis. Study-level points and caveats: Ankylosing spondylitis blood seemed to carry a telltale TCR beta motif made of about 8 highly homologous variants.

TCRdb re-called the 5' RACE reads through MiXCR, storing one row per CDR3 protein. The sample shows about 800,000 distinct CDR3 sequences, roughly 12% of them seen only once. Which antigens these TCRs recognize remains unknown. Sequencing was done on a sample of blood, either unsorted or a sorted T cell fraction (not recorded which). Receptor source: a male donor with ankylosing spondylitis.

The chain employs TRBV10-3 and TRBJ2-1, with 9 bases lining up with TRBD2. CDR1 and CDR2 from the germline V gene are ENHRY and SYGVKD. The ends lost 0 bases at V and 7 bases at J; junction bases unmatched: 10. The CDR3 has 17 amino acids. In DNA form, the CDR3 reads TGTGCCATCAGTGAGTCGGGAGGCGGGAGGGAATTGAATGAGCAGTTCTTC. Amino acids: CAISESGGGRELNEQFF.

CDR3: CASSFRRAGQETQYF. In DNA, the CDR3 is TGTGCCAGCAGCTTTAGGAGGGCGGGACAAGAGACCCAGTACTTC. The V gene is TRBV11-2, the J gene TRBJ2-5, with D possibly matching TRBD2 (6 bases). The CDR3 covers 15 residues. V lost 3 bases and J 2 bases, leaving 13 bases between the germline ends. Germline V gives CDR1 SGHAT, CDR2 FQNNGV.

Ten or more counts support this clonotype. The chain joins TRBV29-1 to TRBJ1-1; D not resolved. This CDR3 spans 12 amino acids. Germline-derived CDR1 and CDR2 are SQVTM and ANQGSEA. Trimming left V 3 bases short and J 0 bases short, with 5 bases between. The CDR3 spells CSVEEMNTEAFF. In nucleotides, the CDR3 is TGCAGCGTTGAGGAAATGAACACTGAAGCTTTCTTT.

This clonotype was observed a few times. V and J are TRBV10-3 and TRBJ2-1; TRBD2 matches at 11 bases. The germline V gene encodes CDR1 ENHRY and CDR2 SYGVKD. CDR3 size: 16 residues. Unmatched junction bases numbered 12, after V lost 6 bases and J lost 8 bases. CDR3 loop: CAIRASGGTFRDEQFF. In DNA, the CDR3 is TGTGCCATCAGGGCTAGCGGGGGGACCTTTCGGGATGAGCAGTTCTTC.

This clonotype came up a few times. V and J are TRBV29-1 and TRBJ1-1, with 7 bases lining up with TRBD1. This CDR3 has 13 amino acids. The junction had 9 bases not matched to a gene; V was cut back by 8 bases and J by 3 bases. The germline gives CDR1 SQVTM, CDR2 ANQGSEA. The CDR3 loop reads CSLRQGGDTEAFF. In DNA, the CDR3 is TGCAGCCTTCGCCAGGGGGGGGACACTGAAGCTTTCTTT. The full variable domain, completed using reference TRBV29-1 and TRBJ1-1, is SAVISQKPSRDICQRGTSLTIQCQVDSQVTMMFWYRQQPGQSLTLIATANQGSEATYESGFVIDKFPISRPNLTFSTLTVSNMSPEDSSIYLCSLRQGGDTEAFFGQGTRLTVV.

V gene TRBV5-1 combines with J gene TRBJ2-5, with 8 bases matching TRBD1. V lost 1 base, J lost 2 bases, and 4 bases stayed unmatched. The CDR3 sequence is 15 residues long. CDR1 is SGHRS, CDR2 YFSETQ, per germline. For the CDR3, the DNA is TGCGCCAGCAGCTTGCCAGGGGGCTTTCAAGAGACCCAGTACTTC. Its protein product is CASSLPGGFQETQYF.

This clonotype has only a few counts. The chain carries TRBV20-1 and TRBJ2-5, with TRBD2 identical over 7 bases. V was clipped by 3 bases and J by 7 bases; unmatched bases: 11. CDR3 length equals 14 residues. Germline V lookup: CDR1 DFQATT, CDR2 SNEGSKA (reference sequence). DNA of the CDR3: TGCAGTGCTAGTTTTGGGGGGTCGGGGGGGACCCAGTACTTC. Amino acid sequence: CSASFGGSGGTQYF.

This clonotype was detected only a few times. J is TRBJ2-3 and V is TRBV6-4; possibly TRBD2 for D (7 bases). The length of the CDR3 is 17 residues. The V and J ends lost 5 bases and 3 bases respectively, with 21 bases between them. Germline V lookup: CDR1 MRHNA, CDR2 SNTAGT. The CDR3 protein is CASSLLGAGVPTDTQYF. The CDR3 DNA sequence: TGTGCCAGCAGTCTCTTGGGGGCGGGAGTGCCGACAGATACGCAGTATTTT.

This chain joins TRBV12-3 or TRBV12-4 and TRBJ2-4; unclear D gene. V lost 6 bases and J 5 bases, leaving 11 bases between the germline ends. The CDR3 contains 13 residues. In nucleotides, the CDR3 is TGTGCCAGCAGCCTGACGGGCCAAAACATTCAGTACTTC. This sequence encodes CASSLTGQNIQYF.

This clonotype was detected a few times. The V call is TRBV7-9, the J call TRBJ2-7; D might be TRBD1 (6 bases). The V end lost 5 bases, the J end lost 6 bases, and 11 bases lay between the germline ends. CDR3 length: 12 amino acids. CDR1 and CDR2 from the germline V gene are SEHNR and FQNEAQ (reference sequence). CDR3 nucleotides: TGTGCCAGCAGCAGCGACAGGAGCGAGCAGTACTTC. This translates into CASSSDRSEQYF. Supplemented by reference TRBV7-9 and TRBJ2-7, the full variable domain reads DTGVSQNPRHKITKRGQNVTFRCDPISEHNRLYWYRQTLGQGPEFLTYFQNEAQLEKSRLLSDRFSAERPKGSFSTLEIQRTEQGDSAMYLCASSSDRSEQYFGPGTRLTVT.

This clonotype was picked up many times. This chain uses TRBV12-3 or TRBV12-4 with TRBJ2-1, with D possibly TRBD2 on 6 matching bases. The V end was cut by 1 base, the J end by 8 bases, with 12 bases between. This CDR3 region has 14 residues. CDR3 nucleotide sequence: TGTGCCAGCAGTTTAGGATCTAGCGTGGATGAGCAGTTCTTC. This codes for CASSLGSSVDEQFF.

This clonotype came up many times. The chain is built from TRBV29-1 and TRBJ2-1; D is unclear. The CDR3 sequence is 13 residues long. Looked up from germline, CDR1 is SQVTM and CDR2 is ANQGSEA. V was clipped by 1 base and J by 8 bases, with 12 bases between them. The CDR3 DNA follows: TGCAGCGTTGAAGGACTGCGCTCGGATGAGCAGTTCTTC. Its protein product is CSVEGLRSDEQFF.

A few counts support this clonotype. This chain connects TRBV5-1 to TRBJ2-7; 10 bases fit TRBD1. This CDR3 region has 16 residues. Trimming removed 0 bases from V and 2 bases from J; junction bases left unmatched: 5. The germline V gene has CDR1 SGHRS and CDR2 YFSETQ. CDR3 amino acids: CASSLGMGQGTYEQYF. CDR3 coding DNA: TGCGCCAGCAGCTTGGGTATGGGACAGGGGACCTACGAGCAGTACTTC.

The chain recombines TRBV7-2 with TRBJ2-2, with D possibly matching TRBD1 (6 bases). Germline assignment: CDR1 SGHTA and CDR2 FQGNSA. V shed 1 base and J shed 3 bases, with 12 bases lying between them. CDR3 length: 16 residues. In DNA, the CDR3 is TGTGCCAGCAGCTTAGAGGGGGTTCGGGACACCGGGGAGCTGTTTTTT. Residues: CASSLEGVRDTGELFF.

The V gene is TRBV7-6, the J gene TRBJ1-3; a weak D match, TRBD1 (6 bases). The germline V gene encodes CDR1 SGHVS and CDR2 FNYEAQ. The CDR3 sequence is 14 residues long. Trimming removed 6 bases from V and 3 bases from J, with 12 bases in between. The CDR3 here is CASSDRTIGNTIYF. The CDR3 nucleotides are TGTGCCAGCAGTGACAGGACCATTGGAAACACCATATATTTT.

This clonotype has a handful of counts. The V and J genes are TRBV12-3 or TRBV12-4 and TRBJ2-7, with TRBD2 matching 15 bases. There are 16 residues in the CDR3. The junction had 6 bases not matched to a gene; V was cut back by 5 bases and J by 4 bases. This CDR3 is CASSAGTSGRSYEQYF. The DNA for the CDR3 is TGTGCCAGCAGTGCTGGGACTAGCGGGAGGTCTTACGAGCAGTACTTC.

The V gene is TRBV2, the J gene TRBJ2-1; no reliable D call. Germline assignment: CDR1 SNHLY and CDR2 FYNNEI. The CDR3 has 12 amino acids. Trimming removed 4 bases at V and 10 bases at J, with 11 bases between. The CDR3 nucleotides are TGTGCCAGCAGTGGGGTTGGCCCGGAGCAGTTCTTC. Encoded protein: CASSGVGPEQFF.

This clonotype appeared a few times. The chain couples TRBV7-2 to TRBJ2-3; D uncertain. The CDR3 covers 14 residues. The ends were cut back, 6 bases at V and 4 bases at J, with 14 bases in the middle. CDR1 is SGHTA and CDR2 is FQGNSA in the germline V gene. The CDR3: CASSWTSEADTQYF. The CDR3 DNA reads TGTGCCAGCAGTTGGACCTCTGAGGCAGATACGCAGTATTTT.

This clonotype was picked up a small number of times. V and J are TRBV27 and TRBJ2-1; 12 positions agree with TRBD2. V lost 6 bases, J lost 2 bases, and 11 bases stayed unmatched. CDR1 is MNHEY and CDR2 is SMNVEV in the germline V gene (reference sequence). This CDR3 comprises 18 residues. The CDR3: CASRDARLAGVPYNEQFF. The CDR3, as DNA: TGTGCCAGCAGAGATGCGAGACTAGCGGGGGTACCCTACAATGAGCAGTTCTTC.

This clonotype was counted a few times. The genes are TRBV20-1 and TRBJ2-1, with D possibly TRBD2 on 5 matching bases. The CDR3 contains 16 residues. The germline V gene has CDR1 DFQATT and CDR2 SNEGSKA (reference sequence). V lost 2 bases and J lost 3, with 17 bases in between. The CDR3: CSARPRRTGFYNEQFF. The CDR3 DNA reads TGCAGTGCTAGACCACGCCGGACTGGGTTCTACAATGAGCAGTTCTTC.

The table lists this clonotype with many counts. Written as DNA, the CDR3 is TGTGCCAGCAGTAGACTAGCGGGAGGCCAGGAGACCCAGTACTTC. It is translated as CASSRLAGGQETQYF. The rearrangement uses TRBV12-3 or TRBV12-4 and TRBJ2-5; TRBD2 agrees at 13 bases. V lost 5 bases, J lost 5 bases, and 5 bases stayed unmatched. The CDR3 contains 15 residues.

In its sample, this clonotype was seen a few times. V usage is TRBV5-1 and J usage is TRBJ2-7, with D possibly being TRBD1 (5 bases). V lost 0 bases, J lost 5 bases, and 9 bases lay in between. The CDR3 spans 13 residues. Germline loops: CDR1 SGHRS, CDR2 YFSETQ. CDR3 amino acids: CASSLERGDEQYF. Here the CDR3 DNA reads TGCGCCAGCAGCTTGGAAAGGGGCGACGAGCAGTACTTC. The entire variable domain, with the rest obtained from reference TRBV5-1 and TRBJ2-7, is as follows: KAGVTQTPRYLIKTRGQQVTLSCSPISGHRSVSWYQQTPGQGLQFLFEYFSETQRNKGNFPGRFSGRQFSNSRSEMNVSTLELGDSALYLCASSLERGDEQYFGPGTRLTVT.

Written as DNA, the CDR3 is TGTGCCAGCTCACCACCGGGGGGGGCGAGGAATGAGCAGTTCTTC. Its protein is CASSPPGGARNEQFF. The chain links TRBV18 to TRBJ2-1; a weak D match, TRBD2 (7 bases). The CDR3 spans 15 residues. Trimming removed 0 bases at V and 7 bases at J, with 13 bases between. In germline, CDR1 is KGHSH, CDR2 LQKENI.

The chain carries TRBV7-2 and TRBJ2-2, with unresolved D. Trimming removed 1 base from V and 6 bases from J, with 9 bases in between. The germline CDR1 and CDR2 sequences are SGHTA and FQGNSA. The CDR3 is 14 amino acids. CDR3 amino acids: CASSLVIWAGELFF. The CDR3 DNA follows: TGTGCCAGCAGCTTAGTTATCTGGGCCGGGGAGCTGTTTTTT.

The sample holds a few counts of this clonotype. The chain carries TRBV27 and TRBJ2-7; TRBD1 is a possible D gene (5 bases). Between the trimmed V and J ends, which lost 5 bases and 0 bases, there was a span of 8 bases. The CDR3 is 13 residues long. CDR1 is MNHEY, CDR2 SMNVEV, per germline (reference sequence). The CDR3 here is CASSRTHSYEQYF. CDR3 nucleotides: TGTGCCAGCAGTAGGACACACTCCTACGAGCAGTACTTC.

This sequence joins TRBV20-1 and TRBJ2-7, with 9 bases that match TRBD1. This CDR3 has 12 amino acids. Germline V gene lookup returns CDR1 DFQATT and CDR2 SNEGSKA (reference sequence). Trimming at V came to 6 bases and at J to 5 bases, leaving 5 bases not matched to a gene. The CDR3 region has the DNA TGCAGTGCAAAGGGACAGGGCAACGAGCAGTACTTC. Its protein is CSAKGQGNEQYF.